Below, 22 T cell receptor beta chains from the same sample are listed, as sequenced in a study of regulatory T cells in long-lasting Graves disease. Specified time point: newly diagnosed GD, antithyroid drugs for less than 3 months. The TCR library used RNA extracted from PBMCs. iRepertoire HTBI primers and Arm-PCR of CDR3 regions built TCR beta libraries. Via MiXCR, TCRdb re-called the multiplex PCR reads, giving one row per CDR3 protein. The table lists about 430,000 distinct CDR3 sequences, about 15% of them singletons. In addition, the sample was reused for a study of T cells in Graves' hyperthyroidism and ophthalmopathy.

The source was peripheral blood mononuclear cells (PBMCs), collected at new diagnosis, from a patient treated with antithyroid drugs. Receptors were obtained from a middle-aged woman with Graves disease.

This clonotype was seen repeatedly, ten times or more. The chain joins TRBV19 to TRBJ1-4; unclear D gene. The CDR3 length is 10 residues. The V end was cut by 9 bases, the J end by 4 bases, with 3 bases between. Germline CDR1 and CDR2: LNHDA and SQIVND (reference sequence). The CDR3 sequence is CASRNEKLFF. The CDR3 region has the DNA TGTGCCAGCCGTAATGAAAAACTGTTTTTT. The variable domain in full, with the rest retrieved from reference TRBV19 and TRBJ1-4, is DGGITQSPKYLFRKEGQNVTLSCEQNLNHDAMYWYRQDPGQGLRLIYYSQIVNDFQKGDIAEGYSVSREKKESFPLTVTSAQKNPTAFYLCASRNEKLFFGSGTQLSVL.

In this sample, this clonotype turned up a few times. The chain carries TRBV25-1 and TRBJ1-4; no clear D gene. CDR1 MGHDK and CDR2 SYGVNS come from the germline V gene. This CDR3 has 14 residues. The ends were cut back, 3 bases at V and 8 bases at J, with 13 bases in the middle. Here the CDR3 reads CASSDLAGGEKLFF. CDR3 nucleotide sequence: TGTGCCAGCAGTGATCTCGCCGGTGGGGAAAAACTGTTTTTT.

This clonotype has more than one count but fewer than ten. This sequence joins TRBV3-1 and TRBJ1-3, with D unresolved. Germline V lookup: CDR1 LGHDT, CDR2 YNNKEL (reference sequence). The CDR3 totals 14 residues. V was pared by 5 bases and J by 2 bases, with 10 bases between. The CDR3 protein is CASSEGSAGNTIYF. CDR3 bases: TGTGCCAGCAGCGAAGGGTCAGCTGGAAACACCATATATTTT.

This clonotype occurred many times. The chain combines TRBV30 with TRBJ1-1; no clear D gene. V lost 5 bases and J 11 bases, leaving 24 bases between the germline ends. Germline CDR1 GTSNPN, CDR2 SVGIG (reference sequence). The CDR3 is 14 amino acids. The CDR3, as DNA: TGTGCCTGGGATCCGGCCCCGGGTTCTGGCGGGGCTTTCTTT. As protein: CAWDPAPGSGGAFF.

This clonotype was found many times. The CDR3 nucleotides read TGCAGTGCGGGGAAAGCGGGACTAGCGGAACTTCAAGAGACCCAGTACTTC. Translated: CSAGKAGLAELQETQYF. The genes are TRBV20-1 and TRBJ2-5; the match to TRBD2 covers 11 bases. The CDR3 is 17 residues long. CDR1 is DFQATT and CDR2 is SNEGSKA in the germline V gene (reference sequence). Losses at the gene ends were 6 bases for V and 2 bases for J; bases not matched to a gene: 14.

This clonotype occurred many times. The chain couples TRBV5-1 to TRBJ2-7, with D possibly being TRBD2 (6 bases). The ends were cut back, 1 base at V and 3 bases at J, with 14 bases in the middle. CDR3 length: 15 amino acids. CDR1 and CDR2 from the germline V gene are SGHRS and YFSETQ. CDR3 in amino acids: CASSLSGTYLYEQYF. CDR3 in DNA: TGCGCCAGCAGCTTGTCCGGGACTTACCTCTACGAGCAGTACTTC.

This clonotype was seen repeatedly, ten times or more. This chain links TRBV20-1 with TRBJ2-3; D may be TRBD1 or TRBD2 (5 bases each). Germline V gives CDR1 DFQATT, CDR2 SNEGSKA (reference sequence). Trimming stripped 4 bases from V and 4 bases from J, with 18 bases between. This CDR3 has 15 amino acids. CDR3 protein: CSANPGTRTADTQYF. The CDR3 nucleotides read TGCAGTGCTAACCCCGGGACCCGAACCGCAGATACGCAGTATTTT.

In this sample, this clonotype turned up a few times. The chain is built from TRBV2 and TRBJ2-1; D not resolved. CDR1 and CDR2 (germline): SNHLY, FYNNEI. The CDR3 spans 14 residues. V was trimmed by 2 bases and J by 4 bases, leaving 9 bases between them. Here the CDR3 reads CASSESRRYNEQFF. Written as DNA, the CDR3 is TGTGCCAGCAGTGAATCCCGACGGTACAATGAGCAGTTCTTC.

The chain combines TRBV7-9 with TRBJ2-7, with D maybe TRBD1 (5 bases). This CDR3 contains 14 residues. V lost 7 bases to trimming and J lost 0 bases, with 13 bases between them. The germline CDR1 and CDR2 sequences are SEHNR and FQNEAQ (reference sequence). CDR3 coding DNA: TGTGCCAGCAACTTGGACAAGAGCTCCTACGAGCAGTACTTC. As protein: CASNLDKSSYEQYF.

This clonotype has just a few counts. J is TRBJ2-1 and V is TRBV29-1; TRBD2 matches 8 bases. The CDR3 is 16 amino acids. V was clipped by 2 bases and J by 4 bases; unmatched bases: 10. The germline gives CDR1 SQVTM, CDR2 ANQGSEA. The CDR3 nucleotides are TGCAGCGTTGAATGGACTAGCTCGAACTATTACAATGAGCAGTTCTTC. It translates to CSVEWTSSNYYNEQFF.

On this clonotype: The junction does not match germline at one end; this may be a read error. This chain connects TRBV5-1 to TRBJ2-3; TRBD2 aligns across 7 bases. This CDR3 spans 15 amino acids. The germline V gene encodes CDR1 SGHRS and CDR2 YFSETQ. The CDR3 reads CASSLGTKGADTRYF. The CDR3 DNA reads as TGCGCCAGCAGCTTAGGGACTAAAGGTGCAGATACGCGGTATTTT.

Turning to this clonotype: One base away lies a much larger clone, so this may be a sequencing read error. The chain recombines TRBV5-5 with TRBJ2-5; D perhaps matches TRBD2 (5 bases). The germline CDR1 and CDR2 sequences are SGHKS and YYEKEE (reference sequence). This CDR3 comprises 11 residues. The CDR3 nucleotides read TGTGCCAGTCAAGTCGGGGAGACCCAGCACTTC. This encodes CASQVGETQHF.

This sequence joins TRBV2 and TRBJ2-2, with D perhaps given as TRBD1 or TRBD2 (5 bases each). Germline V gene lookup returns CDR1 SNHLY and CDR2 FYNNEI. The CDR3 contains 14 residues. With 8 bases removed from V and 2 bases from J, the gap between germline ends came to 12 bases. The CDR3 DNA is TGTGCCAGCTCCCGGGACCTTAACACCGGGGAGCTGTTTTTT. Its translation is CASSRDLNTGELFF.

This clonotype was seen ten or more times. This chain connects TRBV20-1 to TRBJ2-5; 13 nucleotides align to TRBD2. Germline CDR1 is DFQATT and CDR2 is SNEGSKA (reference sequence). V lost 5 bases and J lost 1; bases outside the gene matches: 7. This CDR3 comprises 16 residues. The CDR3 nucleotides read TGCAGTGCTCCCCCCACTAGCGGGAGGGTCCAAGAGACCCAGTACTTC. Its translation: CSAPPTSGRVQETQYF.

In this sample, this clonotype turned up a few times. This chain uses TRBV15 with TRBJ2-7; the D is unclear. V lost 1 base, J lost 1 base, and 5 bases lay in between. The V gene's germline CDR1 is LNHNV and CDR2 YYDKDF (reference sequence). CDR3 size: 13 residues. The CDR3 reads CATSRVTSYEQYF. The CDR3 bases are TGTGCCACCAGCAGAGTCACTTCCTACGAGCAGTACTTC.

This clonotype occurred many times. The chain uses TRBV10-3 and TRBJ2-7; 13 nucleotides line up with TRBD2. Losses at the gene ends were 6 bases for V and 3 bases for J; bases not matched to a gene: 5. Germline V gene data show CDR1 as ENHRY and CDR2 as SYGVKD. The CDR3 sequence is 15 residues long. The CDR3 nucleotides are TGTGCCATCAGAACCGGACTAGCGGGGGACTACGAGCAGTACTTC. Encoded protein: CAIRTGLAGDYEQYF.

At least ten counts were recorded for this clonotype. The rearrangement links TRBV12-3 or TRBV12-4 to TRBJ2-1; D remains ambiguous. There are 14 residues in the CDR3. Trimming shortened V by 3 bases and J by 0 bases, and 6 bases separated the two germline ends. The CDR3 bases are TGTGCCAGCAGTTTCCAGGACTCCTACAATGAGCAGTTCTTC. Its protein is CASSFQDSYNEQFF.

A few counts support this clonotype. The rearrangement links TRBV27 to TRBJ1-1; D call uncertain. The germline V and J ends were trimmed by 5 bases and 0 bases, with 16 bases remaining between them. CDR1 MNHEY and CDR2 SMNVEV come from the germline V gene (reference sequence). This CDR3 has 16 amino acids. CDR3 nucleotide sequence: TGTGCCAGCAGTCCCCAGATAGGGTCAATGAACACTGAAGCTTTCTTT. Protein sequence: CASSPQIGSMNTEAFF.

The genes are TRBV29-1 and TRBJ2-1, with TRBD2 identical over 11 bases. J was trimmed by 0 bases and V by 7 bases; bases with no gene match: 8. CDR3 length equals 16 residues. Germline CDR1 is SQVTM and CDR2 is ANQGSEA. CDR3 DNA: TGCAGCGCCGGGACTAGCGGTATTAGCTCCTACAATGAGCAGTTCTTC. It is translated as CSAGTSGISSYNEQFF.

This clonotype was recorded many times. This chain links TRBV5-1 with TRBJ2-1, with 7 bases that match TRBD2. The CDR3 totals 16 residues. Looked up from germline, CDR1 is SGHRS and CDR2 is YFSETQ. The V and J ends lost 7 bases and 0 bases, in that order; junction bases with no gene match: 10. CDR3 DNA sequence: TGCGCCAGCTGGTCGGGAGGAGGGCCCTCCTACAATGAGCAGTTCTTC. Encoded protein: CASWSGGGPSYNEQFF.

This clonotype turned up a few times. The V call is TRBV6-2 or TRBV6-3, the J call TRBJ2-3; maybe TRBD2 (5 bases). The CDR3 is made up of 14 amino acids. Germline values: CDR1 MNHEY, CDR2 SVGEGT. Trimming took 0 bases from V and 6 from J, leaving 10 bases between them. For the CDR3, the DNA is TGTGCCAGCAGTTACTCGAGACTACAGGATACGCAGTATTTT. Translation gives CASSYSRLQDTQYF.

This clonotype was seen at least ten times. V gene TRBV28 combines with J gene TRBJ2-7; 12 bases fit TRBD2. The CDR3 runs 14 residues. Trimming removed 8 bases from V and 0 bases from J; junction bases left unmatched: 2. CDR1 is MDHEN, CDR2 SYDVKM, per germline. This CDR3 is CASLTSGSSYEQYF. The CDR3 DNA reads TGTGCCAGCCTGACTAGCGGGAGCTCCTACGAGCAGTACTTC.